One and the same sample provided the 18 T cell receptor beta chains below, sequenced in a study of pediatric ulcerative colitis. During colonoscopy, one to two rectal pinch biopsies were collected. Data came from immunoSEQ multiplex PCR; TCRdb stores just in-frame clones and leaves some out. The sample contains 36,000 or so clones, about 80% of which appear only once. The specimen sequenced was gut tissue. The source is a boy younger than 18 with moderate ulcerative colitis.

This sequence joins TRBV4-2 and TRBJ1-2; D perhaps matches TRBD1 (6 bases). CDR1 and CDR2 (germline): LGHNA, YNFKEQ. CDR3 length: 14 amino acids. Trimming stripped 3 bases from V and 7 bases from J, with 15 bases between. CDR3 bases: TGTGCCAGCAGCCAGGCCGGGACACGGGGTGGCTACACCTTC. This encodes CASSQAGTRGGYTF.

The rearrangement links TRBV27 to TRBJ1-2, with D unresolved. Trimming shortened V by 7 bases and J by 3 bases, and 6 bases separated the two germline ends. Germline assignment: CDR1 MNHEY and CDR2 SMNVEV (reference sequence). The CDR3 sequence is 11 residues long. The CDR3 DNA sequence: TGTGCCAGCATGGGTTACTATGGCTACACCTTC. Translated: CASMGYYGYTF.

CDR3 sequence: CASSRPGTGSTF. Here the CDR3 DNA reads TGTGCCAGCAGCCGTCCCGGGACAGGGTCCACCTTC. V usage is TRBV7-2 and J usage is TRBJ1-2, with TRBD1 matching 9 bases. There are 12 residues in the CDR3. The germline V gene encodes CDR1 SGHTA and CDR2 FQGNSA. The J segment lost 13 bases and the V segment lost 5 bases, leaving 8 bases of the junction unmatched.

The chain combines TRBV5-1 with TRBJ2-7; 7 nucleotides align to TRBD1. This CDR3 is 14 amino acids long. V was clipped by 4 bases and J by 7 bases; unmatched bases: 11. Germline V gene lookup returns CDR1 SGHRS and CDR2 YFSETQ. The CDR3 region has the DNA TGCGCCAGCAGCGAGCTACAGGGGTCGGGAGAGCAGTACTTC. The encoded protein is CASSELQGSGEQYF.

The chain recombines TRBV6-1 with TRBJ1-2; D is perhaps TRBD1 (5 bases). The CDR3 covers 17 residues. CDR1 MNHNS and CDR2 SASEGT come from the germline V gene. Between the trimmed V and J ends, which lost 2 bases and 2 bases, there was a span of 18 bases. The CDR3 sequence is CASSESAWDGENYGYTF. CDR3 nucleotide sequence: TGTGCCAGCAGTGAATCTGCATGGGACGGGGAAAACTATGGCTACACCTTC.

In nucleotides, the CDR3 is TGCGCCAGCAGCTCTACGGCGGGCTTTAATGAAAAACTGTTTTTT. The encoded protein is CASSSTAGFNEKLFF. This chain links TRBV4-3 with TRBJ1-4; D call uncertain. Trimming removed 5 bases from V and 4 bases from J, with 14 bases in between. Germline loops: CDR1 LGHNA, CDR2 YSLEER. The CDR3 is 15 residues long.

The J gene is TRBJ1-5, the V gene TRBV2; 8 bases are a match to TRBD1. Germline assignment: CDR1 SNHLY and CDR2 FYNNEI. Losses at the gene ends were 5 bases for V and 5 bases for J; bases not matched to a gene: 5. CDR3 length: 14 amino acids. The CDR3 here is CASSLDRADQPQHF. The CDR3 DNA sequence: TGTGCCAGCAGTCTGGACAGGGCCGATCAGCCCCAGCATTTT.

V gene TRBV28 combines with J gene TRBJ1-5; a weak D match, TRBD1 (6 bases). Germline V lookup: CDR1 MDHEN, CDR2 SYDVKM. This CDR3 is built from 13 residues. V was cut by 10 bases and J by 5 bases, with 15 bases left in between. CDR3 bases: TGTGCCACCTCGCGGGGGGGCCATCAGCCCCAGCATTTT. Protein: CATSRGGHQPQHF. Full variable domain (outside the CDR3, taken from reference TRBV28 and TRBJ1-5): DVKVTQSSRYLVKRTGEKVFLECVQDMDHENMFWYRQDPGLGLRLIYFSYDVKMKEKGDIPEGYSVSREKKERFSLILESASTNQTSMYLCATSRGGHQPQHFGDGTRLSIL.

The J gene is TRBJ2-2, the V gene TRBV28; D is unclear. The germline V gene encodes CDR1 MDHEN and CDR2 SYDVKM. The CDR3 covers 12 residues. The ends were cut back, 3 bases at V and 6 bases at J, with 5 bases in the middle. CDR3 coding DNA: TGTGCCAGCAGTTTGTCGGCCGGGGAGCTGTTTTTT. It codes for CASSLSAGELFF.

This clone has only one observation. The V call is TRBV7-2, the J call TRBJ2-6; D remains unclear. Per germline, CDR1 SGHTA and CDR2 FQGNSA. This CDR3 contains 18 residues. V lost 0 bases to trimming and J lost 2 bases, with 14 bases between them. For the CDR3, the DNA is TGTGCCAGCAGCTTAGCGGCGGCAGGAGTTCCTGGGGCCAACGTCCTGACTTTC. It is translated as CASSLAAAGVPGANVLTF.

The chain uses TRBV7-2 and TRBJ2-2, with TRBD2 matching over 7 bases. J lost 6 bases, V lost 0 bases, and 1 base had no gene match. The CDR3 covers 14 residues. CDR1 is SGHTA, CDR2 FQGNSA, per germline. CDR3 loop: CASSLARGSGELFF. Written as DNA, the CDR3 is TGTGCCAGCAGCTTAGCGCGGGGGTCCGGGGAGCTGTTTTTT.

The J gene is TRBJ1-5, the V gene TRBV28, with TRBD1 matching over 7 bases. Unmatched junction bases numbered 11, after V lost 6 bases and J lost 3 bases. This CDR3 has 16 amino acids. Germline V gives CDR1 MDHEN, CDR2 SYDVKM. CDR3 in amino acids: CASSLQRQGTNQPQHF. As DNA, the CDR3 is TGTGCCAGCAGCCTCCAGCGACAGGGTACCAATCAGCCCCAGCATTTT. Filled out from reference TRBV28 and TRBJ1-5, the complete variable domain reads DVKVTQSSRYLVKRTGEKVFLECVQDMDHENMFWYRQDPGLGLRLIYFSYDVKMKEKGDIPEGYSVSREKKERFSLILESASTNQTSMYLCASSLQRQGTNQPQHFGDGTRLSIL.

A few counts support this clone. The V call is TRBV7-6, the J call TRBJ1-1; 10 positions match TRBD1. The V gene's germline CDR1 is SGHVS and CDR2 FNYEAQ. The CDR3 runs to 15 residues. After removal of 5 bases from V and 0 bases from J, the junction contained 3 bases not matched to a gene. This CDR3 is CASSDDRGLNTEAFF. DNA of the CDR3: TGTGCCAGCAGCGACGACAGGGGGCTGAACACTGAAGCTTTCTTT.

V is TRBV11-2 and J is TRBJ2-1, with D perhaps assigned TRBD1 or TRBD2 (6 bases each). The CDR3 length is 16 residues. Trimming pared 5 bases from V and 4 bases from J, leaving 18 bases between. Germline V gives CDR1 SGHAT, CDR2 FQNNGV. The chain's CDR3 is CASSPPGSGQYNEQFF. CDR3 in DNA: TGTGCCAGCAGCCCGCCTGGTAGCGGACAGTACAATGAGCAGTTCTTC. The whole variable domain, filled in from reference TRBV11-2 and TRBJ2-1, reads EAGVAQSPRYKIIEKRQSVAFWCNPISGHATLYWYQQILGQGPKLLIQFQNNGVVDDSQLPKDRFSAERLKGVDSTLKIQPAKLEDSAVYLCASSPPGSGQYNEQFFGPGTRLTVL.

This rearrangement joins TRBV4-1 to TRBJ1-1, with a possible D match to TRBD1 (5 bases). Germline values: CDR1 MGHRA, CDR2 YSYEKL. CDR3 length: 15 amino acids. V shed 1 base and J shed 3 bases, with 12 bases lying between them. This chain's CDR3 is CASSQVQGGDTEAFF. The CDR3 region has the DNA TGCGCCAGCAGCCAAGTTCAGGGAGGAGACACTGAAGCTTTCTTT.

This clone has just a few counts. This chain connects TRBV7-9 to TRBJ1-5, with 10 bases aligning to TRBD1. CDR1 and CDR2 from the germline V gene are SEHNR and FQNEAQ (reference sequence). The CDR3 has 13 amino acids. With V trimmed by 5 bases and J by 5 bases, 0 bases remained unmatched. The CDR3 reads CASSGQGDQPQHF. For the CDR3, the DNA is TGTGCCAGCAGCGGACAGGGGGATCAGCCCCAGCATTTT.

This chain connects TRBV4-1 to TRBJ2-7; 7 bases align to TRBD2. Per the germline V gene, CDR1 is MGHRA and CDR2 is YSYEKL. Germline trimming cut 0 bases from V and 2 bases from J; bases unmatched to any gene: 10. CDR3 length: 17 residues. CDR3 loop: CASSQDRVRAGTYEQYF. In DNA, the CDR3 is TGCGCCAGCAGCCAAGATAGGGTGCGAGCGGGAACCTACGAGCAGTACTTC.

This chain links TRBV27 with TRBJ1-3, with 7 bases aligning to TRBD1. The CDR3 consists of 14 residues. Germline CDR1 reads MNHEY; CDR2 reads SMNVEV (reference sequence). The ends lost 6 bases at V and 5 bases at J; junction bases unmatched: 7. The CDR3 reads CASSRDSNRNTIYF. CDR3 bases: TGTGCCAGCAGCCGGGACAGTAACCGAAACACCATATATTTT.